This T cell receptor beta chain appears in the sequencing data of a study of cytomegalovirus exposure and HLA in healthy donors. Regarding the study as a whole: Researchers reported from a later analysis that most CMV-associated TCR beta chains appeared HLA-restricted. Presence/absence analyses supposed approximately even sequencing depth among donors. Cytomegalovirus-associated TCR beta chains were listed, numbering 150 to 200.

With regard to this clone: Its target is not known.

Primers for the PCR totalled 60 Vbeta and 13 Jbeta. The data were produced by immunoSEQ multiplex PCR, yet TCRdb's version contains in-frame clones alone and is incomplete. The data show some 170,000 clones, roughly 77% seen once. Germline CDR1 is SGHDN and CDR2 is FVKESK. The V end was cut by 6 bases, the J end by 7 bases, with 16 bases between. The CDR3 sequence is 15 residues long. The specimen was PBMCs. This TCR derives from a man under 40 in good health and CMV-seropositive. The chain recombines TRBV14 with TRBJ1-6; D remains ambiguous. CDR3 in amino acids: CASSRRPSGNSPLHF. The CDR3 DNA reads TGTGCCAGCAGTCGAAGACCCAGCGGGAATTCACCCCTCCACTTT.